The 24 T cell receptor beta chains below all came from one sample that was sequenced in a study of shared clonotypes between healthy human individuals. Produced via immunoSEQ multiplex PCR; TCRdb's table is partial and in-frame only. This table holds almost 700,000 clones, about 91% found once. The naive CD8 population came from CD45RO-negative cells selected for CCR7, without terminally differentiated effector memory CD45RA+ cells. Material for sequencing was naive CD8+ T cells sorted from blood. These receptor sequences come from a man between 25 and 39 years old in good health.

The chain links TRBV2 to TRBJ1-1; a possible D gene is TRBD1 (6 bases). This CDR3 is built from 13 residues. Germline V gene sequence: CDR1 SNHLY, CDR2 FYNNEI. V lost 5 bases, J lost 1 base, and 8 bases lay in between. The CDR3 DNA follows: TGTGCCAGCAGTCTAGGGGGGAACACTGAAGCTTTCTTT. It specifies CASSLGGNTEAFF.

V is TRBV9 and J is TRBJ2-1; weak D call: TRBD2 (6 bases). The CDR3 is 14 amino acids. Trimming shortened V by 3 bases and J by 6 bases, and 13 bases separated the two germline ends. Germline assignment: CDR1 SGDLS and CDR2 YYNGEE. The CDR3 DNA follows: TGTGCCAGCAGCGCCCGAACTAGCTTCAATGAGCAGTTCTTC. It specifies CASSARTSFNEQFF.

The gene calls are TRBV14 and TRBJ2-7; D call uncertain. The CDR3 length is 11 residues. The V gene lost 4 bases and the J gene lost 1 base, with 2 bases spanning the gap. The V gene's germline CDR1 is SGHDN and CDR2 FVKESK. CDR3 residues: CASSLSYEQYF. The DNA of the CDR3 is TGTGCCAGCAGCCTGTCCTACGAGCAGTACTTC.

This chain links TRBV11-2 with TRBJ2-1, with D maybe TRBD2 (5 bases). Trimming left V 1 base short and J 0 bases short, with 7 bases between. Germline CDR1 SGHAT, CDR2 FQNNGV. This CDR3 contains 15 residues. The CDR3 DNA is TGTGCCAGCAGCTTAGTTGCGGGCTCCTACAATGAGCAGTTCTTC. Encoded protein: CASSLVAGSYNEQFF.

This clone appeared a few times. This rearrangement joins TRBV13 to TRBJ2-5; D assignment may be TRBD1 or TRBD2 (7 bases each). The CDR3 is 14 residues long. V was shortened by 4 bases and J by 3 bases, with 12 bases between the two germline ends. Germline CDR1 PRHDT, CDR2 FYEKMQ (reference sequence). In DNA form, the CDR3 reads TGTGCCAGCAGCTCTCAGGGGGGGGAAGAGACCCAGTACTTC. Protein: CASSSQGGEETQYF. The full variable domain, rest sourced from reference TRBV13 and TRBJ2-5, is AAGVIQSPRHLIKEKRETATLKCYPIPRHDTVYWYQQGPGQDPQFLISFYEKMQSDKGSIPDRFSAQQFSDYHSELNMSSLELGDSALYFCASSSQGGEETQYFGPGTRLLVL.

As for this clone: Different DNA sequences within this sample yield the same CDR3. The chain uses TRBV27 and TRBJ2-1; D is unclear. CDR3 length equals 11 residues. Per germline, CDR1 MNHEY and CDR2 SMNVEV (reference sequence). Between the trimmed V and J ends, which lost 7 bases and 8 bases, there was a span of 9 bases. The chain's CDR3 is CASTFYDEQFF. The CDR3 DNA follows: TGTGCCAGCACCTTTTATGATGAGCAGTTCTTC.

This clone has just one count. The chain recombines TRBV7-9 with TRBJ1-1, with D perhaps TRBD1 (5 bases). Germline CDR1 reads SEHNR; CDR2 reads FQNEAQ (reference sequence). Trimming pared 4 bases from V and 1 base from J, leaving 13 bases between. CDR3 length: 15 amino acids. The CDR3 DNA reads TGTGCCAGCAGCTCCCCAAATACAGGGAACACTGAAGCTTTCTTT. This translates into CASSSPNTGNTEAFF. Together with reference TRBV7-9 and TRBJ1-1, the CDR3 gives the full variable domain: DTGVSQNPRHKITKRGQNVTFRCDPISEHNRLYWYRQTLGQGPEFLTYFQNEAQLEKSRLLSDRFSAERPKGSFSTLEIQRTEQGDSAMYLCASSSPNTGNTEAFFGQGTRLTVV.

This clone showed up just a few times. This rearrangement joins TRBV30 to TRBJ1-5; D may be TRBD1 (5 bases). The CDR3 runs to 15 residues. Germline values: CDR1 GTSNPN, CDR2 SVGIG (reference sequence). Trimming took off 2 bases at V and 5 bases at J, with 16 bases between the two ends. In nucleotides, the CDR3 is TGTGCCTGGAGTCCCCGAGGTCAGGGCGATCAGCCCCAGCATTTT. Translation gives CAWSPRGQGDQPQHF. Supplemented by reference TRBV30 and TRBJ1-5, the full variable domain reads SQTIHQWPATLVQPVGSPLSLECTVEGTSNPNLYWYRQAAGRGLQLLFYSVGIGQISSEVPQNLSASRPQDRQFILSSKKLLLSDSGFYLCAWSPRGQGDQPQHFGDGTRLSIL.

The genes are TRBV9 and TRBJ2-6; no clear D. CDR3 length: 16 residues. Germline V gene data show CDR1 as SGDLS and CDR2 as YYNGEE. V was clipped by 0 bases and J by 1 base, with 8 bases between them. CDR3 sequence reads: CASSVVAESGANVLTF. In DNA form, the CDR3 reads TGTGCCAGCAGCGTAGTGGCAGAATCTGGGGCCAACGTCCTGACTTTC.

The chain recombines TRBV5-4 with TRBJ2-1, with TRBD2 identical over 8 bases. CDR1 is SGHNT, CDR2 YYREEE, per germline (reference sequence). J lost 0 bases, V lost 1 base, and 0 bases had no gene match. The CDR3 is made up of 15 amino acids. CDR3 protein: CASSLSGSSYNEQFF. The CDR3 nucleotides are TGTGCCAGCAGCTTGAGCGGGAGCTCCTACAATGAGCAGTTCTTC.

The chain joins TRBV6-1 to TRBJ2-3; the match to TRBD2 covers 9 bases. Germline V gene data show CDR1 as MNHNS and CDR2 as SASEGT. V trimming: 3 bases; J trimming: 1 base; junction bases outside the gene matches: 8. The CDR3 contains 17 residues. CDR3 loop: CASSERLAELGTDTQYF. CDR3 bases: TGTGCCAGCAGTGAGAGACTAGCGGAACTAGGCACAGATACGCAGTATTTT.

J is TRBJ2-7 and V is TRBV5-5; D not resolved. Trimming pared 5 bases from V and 3 bases from J, leaving 12 bases between. The CDR3 runs 13 residues. The germline V gene has CDR1 SGHKS and CDR2 YYEKEE (reference sequence). CDR3 region: CASSWLSLYEQYF. DNA of the CDR3: TGTGCCAGCAGTTGGCTATCCCTCTACGAGCAGTACTTC.

The chain joins TRBV10-3 to TRBJ2-2; 7 bases fit TRBD1. Germline loops: CDR1 ENHRY, CDR2 SYGVKD. This CDR3 contains 15 residues. Trimming at V came to 4 bases and at J to 4 bases, leaving 6 bases not matched to a gene. The CDR3 protein is CAISVDREITGELFF. DNA for the CDR3: TGTGCCATCAGTGTCGACAGGGAAATCACCGGGGAGCTGTTTTTT.

The chain carries TRBV6-1 and TRBJ2-1, with 11 positions matching TRBD2. Losses at the gene ends were 1 base for V and 0 bases for J; bases not matched to a gene: 2. Germline V lookup: CDR1 MNHNS, CDR2 SASEGT. The CDR3 sequence is 17 residues long. This chain's CDR3 is CASSEGLAGPSYNEQFF. CDR3 sequence (DNA): TGTGCCAGCAGTGAAGGACTAGCGGGACCCTCCTACAATGAGCAGTTCTTC.

The rearrangement uses TRBV27 and TRBJ2-7; D is unresolved. Germline V gives CDR1 MNHEY, CDR2 SMNVEV (reference sequence). The CDR3 runs 15 residues. Trimming took 2 bases from V and 0 from J, leaving 11 bases between them. CDR3 residues: CASSLRPTLSYEQYF. Here the CDR3 DNA reads TGTGCCAGCAGTTTAAGACCGACCCTCTCCTACGAGCAGTACTTC.

Regarding this clone: This sample includes further DNA sequences coding for the same CDR3. The chain uses TRBV27 and TRBJ2-7; D unresolved. This CDR3 is 13 amino acids long. Germline CDR1 is MNHEY and CDR2 is SMNVEV (reference sequence). The V gene lost 5 bases and the J gene lost 1 base, with 9 bases spanning the gap. CDR3 nucleotide sequence: TGTGCCAGCAGTCCTACTCCGTCCTACGAGCAGTACTTC. Its protein product is CASSPTPSYEQYF.

The chain uses TRBV7-9 and TRBJ2-1; D unclear. In germline, CDR1 is SEHNR, CDR2 FQNEAQ (reference sequence). The CDR3 runs 15 residues. V lost 5 bases and J 8 bases, leaving 19 bases between the germline ends. CDR3 sequence reads: CASSPHSLRLDEQFF. Here the CDR3 DNA reads TGTGCCAGCAGCCCTCACAGCCTCCGGTTGGATGAGCAGTTCTTC.

CDR3 protein: CASSPVGQGHGYTF. The CDR3 DNA reads TGTGCCAGCAGCCCAGTCGGACAGGGGCATGGCTACACCTTC. The chain combines TRBV7-6 with TRBJ1-2, with 9 positions matching TRBD1. CDR3 size: 14 residues. Germline CDR1 and CDR2: SGHVS and FNYEAQ. The V gene end was trimmed by 5 bases and the J gene end by 6 bases; junction bases not matched to a gene: 7.

The CDR3 sequence: CASSHTRDRVEKLFF. In DNA form, the CDR3 reads TGTGCCAGCAGTCACACCCGGGACAGGGTTGAAAAACTGTTTTTT. V usage is TRBV27 and J usage is TRBJ1-4; 9 nucleotides line up with TRBD1. CDR1 MNHEY and CDR2 SMNVEV come from the germline V gene (reference sequence). With 5 bases clipped from V and 7 bases from J, the junction kept 8 bases outside the gene matches. This CDR3 is 15 amino acids long.

The V and J genes are TRBV7-6 and TRBJ2-7; 14 bases map to TRBD2. The CDR3 sequence is 17 residues long. The germline V gene encodes CDR1 SGHVS and CDR2 FNYEAQ. The V gene end was trimmed by 0 bases and the J gene end by 2 bases; junction bases not matched to a gene: 3. CDR3: CASSLASGLAGAYEQYF. DNA for the CDR3: TGTGCCAGCAGCTTAGCGTCGGGACTAGCGGGAGCCTACGAGCAGTACTTC.

This clone appeared once. This chain connects TRBV2 to TRBJ2-7; 9 nucleotides match TRBD1. The CDR3 consists of 16 residues. CDR1 and CDR2 (germline): SNHLY, FYNNEI. V lost 6 bases to trimming and J lost 2 bases; unmatched junction nucleotides: 11. The CDR3 DNA follows: TGTGCCAGCAGCGACCCACAAGGACAGGGGACCTACGAGCAGTACTTC. Translation gives CASSDPQGQGTYEQYF.

The chain uses TRBV4-1 and TRBJ2-7; maybe TRBD1 (6 bases). Between the trimmed V and J ends, which lost 4 bases and 0 bases, there was a span of 13 bases. The CDR3 contains 15 residues. Germline CDR1 MGHRA, CDR2 YSYEKL. The CDR3 DNA follows: TGCGCCAGCAGCCGGATATTGGACAGCTCCTACGAGCAGTACTTC. It specifies CASSRILDSSYEQYF.

V usage is TRBV11-2 and J usage is TRBJ1-1; perhaps TRBD1 as D (5 bases). The germline V gene encodes CDR1 SGHAT and CDR2 FQNNGV. This CDR3 comprises 15 residues. The CDR3: CASGERQGMNTEAFF. CDR3 sequence (DNA): TGTGCTTCGGGGGAGAGACAAGGTATGAACACTGAAGCTTTCTTT.

The J gene is TRBJ2-1, the V gene TRBV19; D unclear. Germline V gives CDR1 LNHDA, CDR2 SQIVND (reference sequence). This CDR3 has 11 residues. V was cut by 4 bases and J by 8 bases, with 6 bases left in between. CDR3 nucleotide sequence: TGTGCCAGTAGTAATTTTGATGAGCAGTTCTTC. Its protein is CASSNFDEQFF.